This T cell receptor (beta chain) was recorded in a study of response to subunit inactivated influenza vaccine. V gave up 6 bases and J gave up 1 base; unmatched junction bases: 9. The CDR3 has 17 residues. The germline V gene encodes CDR1 SGHTA and CDR2 FQGNSA. MiXCR, applied by TCRdb to the RT-PCR reads, yields one record per CDR3 protein. The sample has about 540,000 distinct CDR3 sequences, less than 25% seen once. The data were also submitted as part of a second study, on T cells expressing NK-cell markers. That publication notes: With UMIs, 5'RACE template switching was used to make TCR beta cDNA. Seven HCMV-seropositive donors and one seronegative donor made up the eight sequenced donors.

Sequenced material: CD4+ T cells sorted from PBMCs, taken about 12 days after vaccination. The chain combines TRBV7-2 with TRBJ2-2; 9 nucleotides agree with TRBD1. This TCR came from a man aged 45-65 years who received an inactivated influenza vaccine. CDR3 bases: TGTGCCAGCAGATCACAGGGGGCCTTTTTGAACACCGGGGAGCTGTTTTTT. Protein: CASRSQGAFLNTGELFF. The full variable domain, rest sourced from reference TRBV7-2 and TRBJ2-2, is GAGVSQSPSNKVTEKGKDVELRCDPISGHTALYWYRQSLGQGLEFLIYFQGNSAPDKSGLPSDRFSAERTGGSVSTLTIQRTQQEDSAVYLCASRSQGAFLNTGELFFGEGSRLTVL.